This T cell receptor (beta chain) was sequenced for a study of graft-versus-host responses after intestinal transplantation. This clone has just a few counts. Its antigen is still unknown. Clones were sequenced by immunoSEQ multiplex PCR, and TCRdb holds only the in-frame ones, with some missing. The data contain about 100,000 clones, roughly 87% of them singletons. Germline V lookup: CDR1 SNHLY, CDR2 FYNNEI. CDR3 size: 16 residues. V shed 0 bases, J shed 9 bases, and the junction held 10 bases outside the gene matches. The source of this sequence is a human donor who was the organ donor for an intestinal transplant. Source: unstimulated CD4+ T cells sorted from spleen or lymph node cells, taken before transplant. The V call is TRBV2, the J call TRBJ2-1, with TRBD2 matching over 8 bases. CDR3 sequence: CASSEARGLASGEQFF. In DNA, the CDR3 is TGTGCCAGCAGTGAAGCGCGTGGACTAGCATCGGGTGAGCAGTTCTTC.